What follows describes a single T cell receptor beta chain. This clone was counted between two and nine times. The antigen it recognizes is unknown. The record has no base qualities; no much larger clone is one base away. The junction shows trimming of 5 bases on V and 4 bases on J, plus 16 bases between the germline ends. Taken from the germline V gene (reference sequence), the CDR1 and CDR2 loops are LNHDA and SQIVND. The cysteine opens and the phenylalanine closes a CDR3 of 15 amino acids. Kept here is only the CDR3 DNA, which spans 45 bases and is read in frame from base 1. The library was prepared using the immunoSEQ multiplex PCR assay. The multiplex PCR relied on a mix of 60 forward primers for TCR Vbeta segments and 13 reverse primers for TCR Jbeta segments. The CDR3 region of rearranged TCR beta genes was amplified from genomic DNA by a multiplex PCR assay. The amplified TCR beta libraries were sequenced on the Illumina HiSeq System as 87-base-pair reads. Under the source paper's analysis protocol: In a later analysis, some 80 million unique TCR beta chains were counted across the roughly 700 repertoires, and about 10 million of these chains were shared by at least two donors. Raw reads were error-corrected and collapsed into unique sequences by a nearest-neighbor algorithm in which closely related sequences were merged to remove PCR and sequencing errors. CDR3 sequences were aligned to IMGT reference sequences to assign V, D and J gene segments. Each retained sequence needed at least a six-nucleotide match to both a V gene segment and a J gene segment. A rearrangement counted as productive if the CDR3 had no stop codons and remained in frame with V and J, and every other rearrangement counted as non-productive. Following IMGT convention, CDR3 was defined as the stretch from the second conserved V-encoded cysteine up to the conserved J-encoded phenylalanine. The earlier analysis of some 580 of the donors excluded any sequence lacking an unambiguous match to a single V gene segment. In an earlier analysis of approximately 500 of the donors, a V segment was called functional when productive rearrangements were above 56.7%, and segregating when the standard deviation between donors exceeded 5%. To diagnose cytomegalovirus status from the catalog of TCR beta chain sequences, a statistical classification framework was built. In a later analysis, V and J genes were assigned by comparing TCR nucleotide sequences against IMGT/GENE-DB human TR gene sequences. A later analysis assigned CDR3 sequences and most-parsimonious VDJ recombination scenarios with the TCRdist pipeline. In a later analysis, each TCR beta chain was defined by its CDR3 amino acid sequence together with its V-gene family, and reads lacking a unique V-gene family were excluded. To address suspected cross-contamination and a sequencing artifact, a later analysis removed some 620 highly shared, low-generation-probability nucleotide sequences. In a later analysis, a clonal expansion index was calculated for each public chain from normalized within-repertoire ranks of inferred template counts. Generation probabilities in a later analysis came from a VDJ recombination model fitted to out-of-frame rearrangements, and those results were checked against IGoR. In a later analysis, hypergeometric tests were used to score TCR-TCR, TCR-HLA and TCR-CMV co-occurrence, with a repertoire-size bias correction applied to TCR pairs. False discovery rates were estimated in a later analysis by permuting HLA or CMV assignments 20 times. In a later analysis, co-occurring TCRs were grouped using DBSCAN, with TCRdist sequence similarity added in when clustering inside HLA-allele-positive subsets. Repertoires with fewer than 30,000 or more than 120,000 public chains were left out of co-occurrence clustering, as were a handful of repertoires with anomalous nucleotide sharing. This is the immuneACCESS table as TCRdb keeps it, with only in-frame sequences that have V and J called. A part of the clones is gone; compared with another copy, unresolved V genes explain less than half, and the rest is unexplained. D and trimming were read from the DNA, whereas the V and J calls and clone size are those reported in that table. The sample includes some 100,000 clones, with about 69% observed a single time. Of the sample, around 16% is held by the ten largest clones.

This record comes from a study of cytomegalovirus exposure and HLA in healthy donors (TCRdb year 2017). Regarding the complete study: According to an earlier analysis of 587 of the donors, 200 million or so T cells yielded 120 million or so unique TCR beta sequences and more than 250 Gb of sequence data. On average, 235,054 unique TCR beta nucleotide sequences were sequenced per donor among more than 350 genotyped donors of the cohort, with roughly 18% of those sequences being non-productive. An early release covering some 640 HLA-typed donors comprised 300 to 350 gigabases of sequencing data and roughly 86 million unique TCR sequences. The aim of the study was to test whether cataloging public T cell receptors could identify signatures of past pathogen exposure. To study patterns of TCR occurrence, a later analysis re-analyzed previously published TCR beta repertoires from just over 650 donors and added high-resolution HLA genotyping. Besides the first cohort of more than 650 subjects, a separate validation cohort made up of 120 different subjects was used. A later genetic analysis used genome-wide SNP genotypes for about 65% of the 666 donors, treating that subset as a discovery cohort. Because of strong linkage in the cohort, a handful of DR-DQ haplotypes were treated as single units for association and clustering. Donor age, sex, ethnicity and CMV serostatus were collected together with the repertoire data. The T cell repertoires of some 700 subjects were profiled by immunosequencing and related to cytomegalovirus serostatus. Every repertoire in the discovery cohort had been generated on one and the same sequencing platform. Among the roughly 410 genotyped donors, around 81% belonged to the genetic ancestry cluster associated with self-reported Caucasian donors. To predict cytomegalovirus infection status, the study combined high-throughput TCR immunosequencing, statistical association of individual TCRs with disease status, and machine learning. Class I and class II HLA loci were covered by the typing at four-digit resolution. An earlier analysis of around 540 of the donors applied high-throughput TCR beta sequencing to assess whether each TCR beta V gene segment acted as functional or pseudogenic. The number of typed donors differed by locus: about 629-630 for A, B, C, DRB1 and DQB1; some 500 for DQA1; some 590 for DPA1; and about 470 for DPB1. Rather than drawing on any new phenotypic data, the later analysis identified candidate immune exposures from TCR beta sequences and the way those sequences occurred across donors.

In total, approximately 610 healthy bone marrow donors made up the cohort. Cohort members were all nominally healthy when sampled, although unrecorded immune exposures were likely present. The donor tested CMV seropositive and was one of the 289 seropositive cohort members. A peripheral blood sample was provided by each donor, and peripheral blood mononuclear cells were used for TCR beta sequencing. The Qiagen DNeasy Blood Extraction Kit was used to extract genomic DNA from the blood cell samples. Broad study findings and their caveats: A further reported finding was that TCR beta sequences accurately predicted the HLA-A and HLA-B alleles for most subjects in the first cohort. Linkage disequilibrium might explain the correlated functional status among segregating V segments, but an unknown experimental factor could not be ruled out. According to a later genetic analysis, donors in an Asian-associated ancestry cluster had fewer N-insertions in productive TCRs than the approximately 610-donor mean. The only immune exposure information available for the cohort was CMV serostatus. The classifier was reported to diagnose cytomegalovirus status with high specificity and sensitivity in both the original cohort and the validation cohort. Broadly in line with IMGT annotations, most TCR beta V segments showed up in productive rearrangements about 87% or about 30% of the time in an earlier analysis of 587 of the donors. According to a later analysis, TCR association rates differed among HLA loci, with DRB1 alleles showing the most associated TCRs and HLA-C alleles showing the fewest. V-gene and J-gene trimming of TCR beta chains was associated with a missense DCLRE1C variant in a later genetic analysis, and the association was replicated in an independent cohort. Because HLA typing was missing for some donors at each locus, association tests included only the typed subset. A total of 150 or so TCR beta chains were listed by the study as associated with cytomegalovirus. A later analysis reported that several top co-occurrence clusters appeared linked to parvovirus B19, influenza, CMV and Epstein-Barr virus. Fewer than 20 rarely observed V segments, including chromosome 9 orphons, were excluded from the earlier analysis of approximately 600 of the donors because counts were too low. Most TCR sequences were seen in very few donors, while some public TCRs were found in many individuals. A later analysis found that most CMV-associated TCR beta chains appeared HLA-restricted, with HLA associations seemingly driven largely by CMV exposure. Specific HLA alleles were associated with around 18,000 TCR beta sequences at a false discovery rate of 0.05 in a later analysis. Presence/absence analyses assumed roughly uniform sequencing depth across donors, an assumption that may not hold. Strong co-occurrence of HLA alleles, especially DR and DQ, made assigning TCR associations to individual alleles difficult. The cohort was sequenced for TCR beta chains only, and without alpha or paired-chain data the features that could be detected were limited. The authors suggested that the approach could potentially be generalized to other disease states and immunological phenotypes. Some IMGT-functional V segments, including TRBV6-2 and TRBV6-3, could not be told apart with the 87-base-pair reads, so those segments were excluded. Three of the identified cytomegalovirus-associated TCR beta chains were confirmed in vitro to be specific for cytomegalovirus antigens. A group of highly shared sequence variants was considered likely to be a technical artifact of the sequencing pipeline. Compared with equally common non-associated chains, HLA-associated TCR beta chains in a later analysis were more clonally expanded and had lower generation probabilities.

The chain was built from TRBV19 and TRBJ2-3, with a tentative D gene TRBD1 over 6 matching bases. This receptor was taken from a woman younger than 35 in good health and CMV-seropositive. The sequencing input was PBMCs. The CDR3 region: CASSSYRVSADTQYF. The nucleotide sequence is given as TGTGCCAGTAGTTCTTACAGGGTTAGCGCAGATACGCAGTATTTT.